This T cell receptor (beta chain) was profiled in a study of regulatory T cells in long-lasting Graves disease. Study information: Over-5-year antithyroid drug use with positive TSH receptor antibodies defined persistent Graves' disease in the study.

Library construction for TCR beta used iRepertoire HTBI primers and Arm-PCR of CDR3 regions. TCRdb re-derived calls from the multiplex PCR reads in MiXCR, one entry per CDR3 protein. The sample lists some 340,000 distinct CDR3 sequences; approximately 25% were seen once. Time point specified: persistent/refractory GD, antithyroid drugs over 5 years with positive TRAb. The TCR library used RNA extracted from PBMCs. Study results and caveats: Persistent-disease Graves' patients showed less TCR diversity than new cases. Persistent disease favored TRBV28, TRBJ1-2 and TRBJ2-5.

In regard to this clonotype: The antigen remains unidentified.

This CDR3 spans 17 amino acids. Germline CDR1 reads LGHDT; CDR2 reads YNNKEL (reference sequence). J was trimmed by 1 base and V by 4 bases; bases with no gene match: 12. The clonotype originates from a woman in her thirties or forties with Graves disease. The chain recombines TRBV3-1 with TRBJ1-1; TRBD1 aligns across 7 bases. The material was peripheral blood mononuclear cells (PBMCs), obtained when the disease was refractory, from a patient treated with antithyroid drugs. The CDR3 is CASSRDRANLRNTEAFF. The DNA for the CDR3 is TGTGCCAGCAGCCGAGACAGGGCGAACCTCCGGAACACTGAAGCTTTCTTT.